These 9 T cell receptor beta chains were sequenced from one sample in a study of Tregs in tolerant kidney transplant recipients. Sequencing used immunoSEQ multiplex PCR; TCRdb keeps in-frame clones, though not all of them. The sample lists approximately 15,000 clones, 53% seen once, with less than 3.5% in the top ten. Recipient PBMCs carried a CFSE label and met irradiated graft donor PBMCs for over 5 days before FACS sorting. No antigen has been identified for these receptors. The material sequenced was CD4+ T cells from blood cultured with allogeneic cells, taken before the transplant. All receptors come from a human patient who received a combined kidney and bone marrow transplant.

The chain has TRBV5-4 and TRBJ2-7; 7 bases match TRBD1. The CDR3 extends over 15 amino acids. Germline-derived CDR1 and CDR2 are SGHNT and YYREEE (reference sequence). The ends lost 1 base at V and 4 bases at J; junction bases unmatched: 8. The CDR3 is CASSLMLGGGYEQYF. Written as DNA, the CDR3 is TGTGCCAGCAGCTTGATGTTAGGGGGCGGATACGAGCAGTACTTC.

This clone is labeled medium-sized. The rearrangement joins TRBV2 to TRBJ2-7; D uncertain. V lost 6 bases and J 1 base, leaving 10 bases between the germline ends. This CDR3 spans 13 amino acids. Looked up from germline, CDR1 is SNHLY and CDR2 is FYNNEI. The CDR3 nucleotides are TGTGCCAGCAGCCCCCTGGCTTCCTACGAGCAGTACTTC. Its translation: CASSPLASYEQYF. Drawing the rest from reference TRBV2 and TRBJ2-7, the complete variable domain is EPEVTQTPSHQVTQMGQEVILRCVPISNHLYFYWYRQILGQKVEFLVSFYNNEISEKSEIFDDQFSVERPDGSNFTLKIRSTKLEDSAMYFCASSPLASYEQYFGPGTRLTVT.

The chain is built from TRBV6-6 and TRBJ1-2; weak D call: TRBD1 (5 bases). Germline CDR1 and CDR2: MNHNY and SVGAGI (reference sequence). This CDR3 comprises 13 residues. V was pared by 0 bases and J by 4 bases, with 6 bases between. The CDR3: CASSYSGAYGYTF. The CDR3 coding sequence is TGTGCCAGCAGTTACTCAGGGGCCTATGGCTACACCTTC.

V and J are TRBV7-6 and TRBJ2-1; D perhaps matches TRBD2 (6 bases). In germline, CDR1 is SGHVS, CDR2 FNYEAQ. Trimming took 3 bases from V and 7 from J, leaving 16 bases between them. The CDR3 spans 15 residues. CDR3 nucleotide sequence: TGTGCCAGCAGCTTTTTGGGGGGACTTGGAAATGAGCAGTTCTTC. Translation gives CASSFLGGLGNEQFF.

The rearrangement links TRBV19 to TRBJ2-5; 9 bases match TRBD2. The V gene end was trimmed by 3 bases and the J gene end by 3 bases; junction bases not matched to a gene: 5. Germline V gives CDR1 LNHDA, CDR2 SQIVND (reference sequence). The CDR3 contains 15 residues. CDR3 nucleotide sequence: TGTGCCAGTAGTATCCTAGCGGGAAAAAAAGAGACCCAGTACTTC. This encodes CASSILAGKKETQYF.

In nucleotides, the CDR3 is TGTGCCAGCAGCCCTAGGGAGCTGTTTTTT. It specifies CASSPRELFF. V is TRBV7-9 and J is TRBJ2-2; D is unresolved. Germline loops: CDR1 SEHNR, CDR2 FQNEAQ (reference sequence). V was cut by 5 bases and J by 9 bases, with 4 bases left in between. The CDR3 extends over 10 amino acids. The complete variable domain, with remaining parts taken from reference TRBV7-9 and TRBJ2-2, reads DTGVSQNPRHKITKRGQNVTFRCDPISEHNRLYWYRQTLGQGPEFLTYFQNEAQLEKSRLLSDRFSAERPKGSFSTLEIQRTEQGDSAMYLCASSPRELFFGEGSRLTVL.

By share of the sample, this clone is medium-sized. The gene calls are TRBV4-3 and TRBJ1-3; D is uncertain. CDR3 size: 17 residues. V lost 1 base and J 0 bases, leaving 13 bases between the germline ends. CDR1 and CDR2 from the germline V gene are LGHNA and YSLEER. This chain's CDR3 is CASSQGMTGYSGNTIYF. In nucleotides, the CDR3 is TGCGCCAGCAGCCAAGGGATGACGGGTTACTCTGGAAACACCATATATTTT.

The chain uses TRBV7-9 and TRBJ2-1; 9 bases are shared with TRBD2. Trimming at V came to 5 bases and at J to 7 bases, leaving 12 bases not matched to a gene. Germline V gene sequence: CDR1 SEHNR, CDR2 FQNEAQ (reference sequence). The CDR3 runs 16 residues. The CDR3 DNA is TGTGCCAGCAGCACGACTAGCGGATCCCCGGGGAATGAGCAGTTCTTC. Protein product: CASSTTSGSPGNEQFF.

This chain connects TRBV29-1 to TRBJ2-7; possibly TRBD1 for D (5 bases). The CDR3 consists of 12 residues. Trimming took off 2 bases at V and 4 bases at J, with 9 bases between the two ends. Germline lookup yields CDR1 SQVTM and CDR2 ANQGSEA. Here the CDR3 reads CSVEMGQYEQYF. CDR3 coding DNA: TGCAGCGTTGAAATGGGGCAGTACGAGCAGTACTTC.